One sample yielded the 30 T cell receptor beta chains listed below, sequenced in a study of tumor and adjacent non-tumor tissue in lung cancer (dated by TCRdb to 2016 to 2019). RNA was isolated from bulk unsorted tissue, and RNA quality was assessed with a NanoDrop ND-1000 and an Agilent 2100. Normal lung samples were distant non-tumor tissue taken more than 3 cm from the tumor edge. Library method: multiplex PCR. Sequencing was carried out with an Illumina HiSeq 2500. TCRbeta libraries were built by three rounds of nested PCR using primers (Table S4), following protocols modified from ARM-PCR. The public sequencing data were trimmed at Q25 with fastp and processed into clonotypes with MiXCR by TCRdb, which kept only in-frame beta chains. Under each unique CDR3 protein, matching rows form one entry showing the most common genes and DNA. The sample table shows 90,000 to 110,000 distinct CDR3 sequences, and under 65% are seen once. The biggest ten clones account for around 19% of the sample.

Sequencing was carried out using distant non-tumor lung tissue. The source is a man in his sixties with non-small cell lung cancer.

Concerning this clonotype: Compared with germline, one end of the junction differs, possibly owing to a read error. The chain carries TRBV18 and TRBJ2-7; no clear D. The CDR3 is made up of 11 amino acids. Germline CDR1 KGHSH, CDR2 LQKENI. CDR3 sequence reads: CASSPADEHYF. The CDR3 DNA reads TGTGCCAGCTCACCAGCGGACGAGCATTACTTC.

This clonotype turned up a few times. The V gene is TRBV28, the J gene TRBJ1-1; no clear D. This CDR3 comprises 14 residues. With 7 bases removed from V and 1 base from J, the gap between germline ends came to 13 bases. Germline CDR1 MDHEN, CDR2 SYDVKM. CDR3 sequence: CASKFLSTNTEAFF. The CDR3 bases are TGTGCCAGCAAGTTCCTTTCGACGAACACTGAAGCTTTCTTT.

The rearrangement links TRBV6-2 or TRBV6-3 to TRBJ2-1; possibly TRBD2 for D (5 bases). V lost 7 bases and J 4 bases, leaving 20 bases between the germline ends. Looked up from germline, CDR1 is MNHEY and CDR2 is SVGEGT. The CDR3 is 16 residues long. The CDR3 nucleotides read TGTGCCAGCACCACCCCGATAATAGCGTGGTACAATGAGCAGTTCTTC. Translation: CASTTPIIAWYNEQFF.

Concerning this clonotype: One end of the junction varies from germline; a read error may be responsible. The rearrangement links TRBV11-3 to TRBJ2-1, with D perhaps TRBD2 (5 bases). Germline loops: CDR1 SGHNT, CDR2 YENEEA. This CDR3 has 13 amino acids. CDR3 region: CASSLERRYERFF. The DNA for the CDR3 is TGTGCCAGCAGCTTAGAGAGGAGGTATGAGCGGTTCTTC.

Of note for this clonotype: A much larger clone lies one base from this, so it may be a read error. The CDR3 carries no conserved terminal phenylalanine or tryptophan, so it likely arises from a read error. V is TRBV28 and J is TRBJ2-2; D is perhaps TRBD1 (6 bases). CDR1 MDHEN and CDR2 SYDVKM come from the germline V gene. CDR3 length equals 12 residues. V lost 7 bases and J lost 10, with 13 bases in between. CDR3 DNA sequence: TGTGCCAGCACGACAGGTATCAAGGAGCTGTTTCTT. Translating gives CASTTGIKELFL.

In this sample, this clonotype turned up a few times. This chain uses TRBV20-1 with TRBJ1-1; D is ambiguous. V shed 2 bases and J shed 3 bases, with 10 bases lying between them. There are 13 residues in the CDR3. The germline V gene encodes CDR1 DFQATT and CDR2 SNEGSKA (reference sequence). The chain's CDR3 is CSARYGGDTEAFF. The CDR3 coding sequence is TGCAGTGCTAGATACGGTGGGGACACTGAAGCTTTCTTT.

Comment on this clonotype: A read error may account for a junction end that differs from germline. The chain employs TRBV10-3 and TRBJ2-3; 7 nucleotides match TRBD1. CDR3 length: 14 residues. Germline CDR1 reads ENHRY; CDR2 reads SYGVKD. The CDR3 DNA follows: TGTACCATCACCTGGGGGACAGGCACAGATACGCAGTATTTT. Translation: CTITWGTGTDTQYF.

In its sample, this clonotype was seen a few times. This may be a read error: a much more frequent sequence differs by one nucleotide. Since no conserved phenylalanine or tryptophan closes the CDR3, a read error is the likely cause. The chain carries TRBV11-2 and TRBJ2-7; D unclear. The CDR3 loop spans 14 amino acids. Germline V gene data show CDR1 as SGHAT and CDR2 as FQNNGV. V dropped 10 bases and J dropped 2 bases, with 18 bases sitting between them. CDR3 sequence reads: CANSLTDAAYEQYS. The CDR3 DNA reads as TGTGCCAACAGTTTAACGGACGCTGCCTACGAGCAGTACTCG.

CDR3 nucleotide sequence: TGCGCCAGCAGCCCGGAACAGGGTGATCAGCCCCAGTATTTT. This codes for CASSPEQGDQPQYF. V gene TRBV4-3 combines with J gene TRBJ1-5, with D possibly TRBD1 on 6 matching bases. The J call may not be correct, given that the DNA end is closer to TRBJ2-3. CDR1 and CDR2 from the germline V gene are LGHNA and YSLEER. The length of the CDR3 is 14 residues.

About this clonotype itself: This may stem from a read error, because a much larger clone lies one nucleotide away. J is TRBJ2-2 and V is TRBV4-2, with 9 bases aligning to TRBD2. Germline V lookup: CDR1 LGHNA, CDR2 YNFKEQ. The CDR3 runs 15 residues. The junction had 7 bases not matched to a gene; V was cut back by 8 bases and J by 3 bases. The DNA of the CDR3 is TGTGCCAGCGGCCCGACTAGCGGATACACCGGGGAGCTGTTTTTT. Translated: CASGPTSGYTGELFF.

This clonotype was recorded at least ten times. The chain employs TRBV4-3 and TRBJ2-1; TRBD1 is a possible D gene (6 bases). The germline V and J ends were trimmed by 3 bases and 6 bases, with 9 bases remaining between them. The CDR3 extends over 13 amino acids. Germline CDR1 is LGHNA and CDR2 is YSLEER. The CDR3 protein is CASSHQDSNEQFF. The CDR3 DNA sequence: TGCGCCAGCAGCCACCAGGACAGCAATGAGCAGTTCTTC.

A note on this clonotype: One end of the junction does not line up with germline, which may come from a read error. The chain recombines TRBV11-2 with TRBJ2-5, with a tentative D call TRBD2 (5 bases). Germline CDR1 is SGHAT and CDR2 is FQNNGV. The CDR3 is 15 residues long. CDR3 loop: CASSLVPPGGEAQYF. The CDR3 DNA sequence: TGTGCCAGCAGCCTAGTCCCCCCAGGAGGAGAGGCCCAATACTTC.

The chain combines TRBV6-5 with TRBJ2-3; 16 bases are a match to TRBD2. The CDR3 extends over 13 amino acids. In germline, CDR1 is MNHEY, CDR2 SVGAGI. Trimming took 10 bases from V and 14 from J; bases not matched to a gene: 9. The CDR3 region has the DNA TGTGCCAACAGAGCGGGACTAGCGGGGGGGATGTATTTT. Protein sequence: CANRAGLAGGMYF.

A word on this clonotype: A much larger clone is a single base away; this may be a read error. The chain employs TRBV7-8 and TRBJ1-1, with D possibly TRBD1 on 5 matching bases. Germline V gene lookup returns CDR1 SGHVS and CDR2 FQNEAQ. This CDR3 has 12 amino acids. CDR3 residues: CPSSLAQGEAFF. CDR3 sequence (DNA): TGTCCCAGCAGCTTAGCGCAGGGTGAAGCTTTCTTT.

Of note for this clonotype: A much larger clone lies one base from this, so it may be a read error. The V and J genes are TRBV12-3 or TRBV12-4 and TRBJ1-1; a weak D match, TRBD1 (5 bases). Trimming shortened V by 6 bases and J by 7 bases, and 15 bases separated the two germline ends. The CDR3 is 13 amino acids. CDR3 in amino acids: CASRTTESIEAFF. CDR3 DNA: TGTGCCAGCAGGACGACAGAGTCGATTGAAGCTTTCTTT.

Points on this clonotype: Relative to the germline gene, one junction end is altered; a read error may explain this. The J gene is TRBJ1-5, the V gene TRBV6-2 or TRBV6-3; D possibly corresponds to TRBD1 (6 bases). The CDR3 contains 15 residues. Per the germline V gene, CDR1 is MNHEY and CDR2 is SVGEGT. CDR3 in amino acids: CASSYLARGYQPRHF. CDR3 nucleotides: TGTGCCAGCAGTTACCTGGCCAGGGGATATCAGCCCCGGCATTTT.

On this clonotype: One end of the junction does not line up with germline, which may come from a read error. This chain uses TRBV11-2 with TRBJ2-2, with TRBD2 matching 14 bases. Germline lookup yields CDR1 SGHAT and CDR2 FQNNGV. The CDR3 consists of 18 residues. CDR3 nucleotide sequence: TGTGACAGTAGCTCGGGACTAGCGGGAGCGACGAACAACGGGGAGCTGTTTTTT. Encoded protein: CDSSSGLAGATNNGELFF.

With respect to this clonotype: Possible read error: a much larger clone is one base away. The chain couples TRBV7-8 to TRBJ2-7; D call uncertain. Germline V gene data show CDR1 as SGHVS and CDR2 as FQNEAQ. The CDR3 contains 11 residues. In nucleotides, the CDR3 is TGTGCCCGCAGCCAATATTACGAGCAGTACTTC. Protein sequence: CARSQYYEQYF.

The chain is built from TRBV2 and TRBJ1-1; 7 bases match TRBD1. From germline, CDR1 is SNHLY and CDR2 FYNNEI. Unmatched junction bases numbered 8, after V lost 6 bases and J lost 4 bases. The CDR3 has 14 residues. CDR3 sequence: CASSRRDSSTEAFF. CDR3 in DNA: TGTGCCAGCAGCCGTCGGGACAGTAGCACTGAAGCTTTCTTT.

About this clonotype itself: Likely a read error: the CDR3 ends without its conserved phenylalanine or tryptophan. This rearrangement joins TRBV11-3 to TRBJ2-3, with D uncertain. Germline V CDR1 and CDR2: SGHNT, YENEEA. The CDR3 length is 14 residues. The DNA for the CDR3 is TGTGCCAGTAGCTTACTTGGCTACACAGATACGCAGTATTCT. Amino acids: CASSLLGYTDTQYS.

Only one count was recorded for this clonotype. One end of the junction varies from germline; a read error may be responsible. The rearrangement links TRBV4-2 to TRBJ1-2; 7 positions agree with TRBD1. The CDR3 extends over 15 amino acids. Per germline, CDR1 LGHNA and CDR2 YNFKEQ. The CDR3, as DNA: TGTGCCAGCAACCAAGATTCCAGGGGGGGCTATGGCTACACTTTC. It yields the protein CASNQDSRGGYGYTF.

J is TRBJ1-2 and V is TRBV12-3 or TRBV12-4, with D hard to call. V was pared by 0 bases and J by 1 base, with 15 bases between. The CDR3 loop spans 17 amino acids. CDR3 region: CASSLAAGNSFNYGYTF. CDR3 sequence (DNA): TGTGCCAGCAGTTTAGCGGCGGGGAACAGCTTTAACTATGGCTACACCTTC.

The rearrangement links TRBV29-1 to TRBJ1-1; D remains ambiguous. Trimming shortened V by 8 bases and J by 1 base, and 14 bases separated the two germline ends. Looked up from germline, CDR1 is SQVTM and CDR2 is ANQGSEA. CDR3 size: 13 residues. The CDR3 spells CSIQRTENTEAFF. CDR3 in DNA: TGCAGCATCCAACGGACTGAGAACACTGAAGCTTTCTTT.

The J gene is TRBJ1-5, the V gene TRBV4-2; TRBD1 might be the D (5 bases). The V end was cut by 5 bases, the J end by 2 bases, with 13 bases between. CDR1 is LGHNA and CDR2 is YNFKEQ in the germline V gene. The CDR3 has 15 amino acids. In nucleotides, the CDR3 is TGTGCCAGCAGCGAGGCACGGGGACGCAATCAGCCCCAGCATTTT. It specifies CASSEARGRNQPQHF.

For this clonotype: A much larger clone lies one base from this, so it may be a read error. V is TRBV7-9 and J is TRBJ2-7; D call uncertain. Trimming took off 2 bases at V and 9 bases at J, with 8 bases between the two ends. The CDR3 has 11 residues. Germline V gene data show CDR1 as SEHNR and CDR2 as FQNEAQ (reference sequence). CDR3 bases: TGTGCCAGCAGCTTAAGGTCCTTGCAGTACTTC. It specifies CASSLRSLQYF.

Concerning this clonotype itself: This may arise from a read error, as a much more abundant clone is one base away. The chain links TRBV30 to TRBJ2-1; 8 nucleotides agree with TRBD1. The CDR3 contains 15 residues. The germline gives CDR1 GTSNPN, CDR2 SVGIG (reference sequence). CDR3 in DNA: TGTGCCTGGAGGACCGACAGGGGCTCCTACGATGAGCAGTTCTTC. It translates to CAWRTDRGSYDEQFF.

At least ten counts were recorded for this clonotype. V usage is TRBV4-1 and J usage is TRBJ2-1; the D gene is possibly TRBD1 (6 bases). This CDR3 has 13 residues. The V gene's germline CDR1 is MGHRA and CDR2 YSYEKL. The V end was cut by 8 bases, the J end by 7 bases, with 15 bases between. This chain's CDR3 is CASLGGTGNEQFF. The CDR3 coding sequence is TGCGCCAGCTTAGGGGGAACGGGAAATGAGCAGTTCTTC.

This clonotype was counted between two and nine times. Being one base from a much bigger clone, this may be a read error. J is TRBJ2-7 and V is TRBV5-6, with unresolved D. This CDR3 has 12 amino acids. Germline V gives CDR1 SGHDT, CDR2 YYEEEE. CDR3 in amino acids: CTSSFSRREQYF. CDR3 nucleotides: TGTACCAGCAGCTTTTCCCGTAGAGAGCAGTACTTC.

V gene TRBV11-1 combines with J gene TRBJ2-7; 10 nucleotides agree with TRBD2. The CDR3 runs to 17 residues. V lost 5 bases, J lost 4 bases, and 14 bases stayed unmatched. The germline V gene has CDR1 SGHAT and CDR2 FQDESV (reference sequence). The CDR3 sequence: CASSPGLAEGLSYEQYF. The CDR3 DNA follows: TGTGCCAGCAGCCCCGGACTAGCGGAGGGACTCTCATACGAGCAGTACTTC.

This clonotype was observed many times. The genes are TRBV28 and TRBJ2-7; D is uncertain. The CDR3 runs to 13 residues. CDR1 is MDHEN and CDR2 is SYDVKM in the germline V gene. Trimming removed 1 base at V and 3 bases at J, with 7 bases between. The CDR3 loop is CASSLSNFYEQYF. The DNA of the CDR3 is TGTGCCAGCAGTTTATCCAACTTCTACGAGCAGTACTTC.